What follows are 9 T cell receptor beta chains derived from one specimen sequenced in a study of blood T cell repertoires in COVID-19. The method was immunoSEQ multiplex PCR; TCRdb's version includes in-frame clones alone and lacks a portion of them. The sample lists about 240,000 clones; 83% were seen once. Sequenced material: peripheral blood. All receptors come from a human donor in a cohort sampled during active COVID-19.

This rearrangement joins TRBV18 to TRBJ1-1; perhaps TRBD1 as D (5 bases). Germline CDR1 and CDR2: KGHSH and LQKENI. Trimming left V 6 bases short and J 3 bases short, with 11 bases between. The CDR3 is 13 amino acids. CDR3 in DNA: TGTGCCAGCTCCCTCAGGGCCGACACTGAAGCTTTCTTT. Translated: CASSLRADTEAFF.

This chain joins TRBV6-6 and TRBJ2-3; 7 nucleotides align to TRBD1. V lost 6 bases and J lost 3; bases outside the gene matches: 6. The CDR3 length is 14 residues. The germline gives CDR1 MNHNY, CDR2 SVGAGI (reference sequence). As DNA, the CDR3 is TGTGCCAGCAGCCAACAGGGGCGTACAGATACGCAGTATTTT. Amino acid sequence: CASSQQGRTDTQYF.

The rearrangement uses TRBV6-2 or TRBV6-3 and TRBJ1-2, with 8 bases aligning to TRBD1. Germline V gene lookup returns CDR1 MNHEY and CDR2 SVGEGT. The V and J ends lost 2 bases and 1 base, in that order; junction bases with no gene match: 6. The CDR3 has 16 residues. The CDR3 loop reads CASSYPTGANNYGYTF. In nucleotides, the CDR3 is TGTGCCAGCAGTTACCCGACAGGGGCCAATAACTATGGCTACACCTTC.

V usage is TRBV7-8 and J usage is TRBJ2-5; 11 bases agree with TRBD2. The V gene end was trimmed by 7 bases and the J gene end by 5 bases; junction bases not matched to a gene: 6. The CDR3 has 14 amino acids. Germline-derived CDR1 and CDR2 are SGHVS and FQNEAQ. CDR3 sequence reads: CASISGGADETQYF. The CDR3 DNA reads TGTGCCAGCATTAGCGGGGGGGCCGACGAGACCCAGTACTTC.

This clone was counted only a few times. The chain is built from TRBV28 and TRBJ2-5, with 8 bases aligning to TRBD2. V shed 3 bases and J 4 bases; nucleotides not matched to a gene: 4. The CDR3 has 14 residues. CDR1 MDHEN and CDR2 SYDVKM come from the germline V gene. For the CDR3, the DNA is TGTGCCAGCAGTTTTGCGGGAGGTCGAGAGACCCAGTACTTC. Its protein product is CASSFAGGRETQYF.

The chain joins TRBV6-6 to TRBJ1-1; 7 positions match TRBD1. Losses at the gene ends were 6 bases for V and 5 bases for J; bases not matched to a gene: 6. CDR1 and CDR2 from the germline V gene are MNHNY and SVGAGI (reference sequence). This CDR3 is 13 amino acids long. The CDR3 DNA reads TGTGCCAGCAGCCGCAACAGGGGTACTGAAGCTTTCTTT. Encoded protein: CASSRNRGTEAFF.

This clone came up many times. The chain carries TRBV5-4 and TRBJ2-2; maybe TRBD1 (5 bases). V was trimmed by 5 bases and J by 2 bases, leaving 13 bases between them. CDR3 length equals 15 residues. Germline V gene sequence: CDR1 SGHNT, CDR2 YYREEE (reference sequence). CDR3 sequence: CASRYQGINTGELFF. The CDR3 DNA reads as TGTGCCAGCAGGTATCAGGGTATCAACACCGGGGAGCTGTTTTTT.

The chain uses TRBV10-1 and TRBJ1-1; D call uncertain. Germline assignment: CDR1 WNHNN and CDR2 SYGVQD (reference sequence). Trimming removed 3 bases at V and 9 bases at J, with 11 bases between. This CDR3 is built from 12 residues. The CDR3 here is CASSDSFSQAFF. CDR3 in DNA: TGCGCCAGCAGTGACTCCTTTTCTCAAGCTTTCTTT.

The chain recombines TRBV18 with TRBJ2-5; 7 bases map to TRBD1. Germline values: CDR1 KGHSH, CDR2 LQKENI. The CDR3 consists of 16 residues. V lost 0 bases, J lost 4 bases, and 8 bases stayed unmatched. The CDR3 DNA follows: TGTGCCAGCTCACCACCGGGCTTTAAGGGGGCAGAGACCCAGTACTTC. Translation gives CASSPPGFKGAETQYF.